The 23 T cell receptor beta chains below all came from one sample that was sequenced in a study of T cell repertoires in cytomegalovirus infection. Each CDR3 protein gets one entry after TCRdb re-called the reads with MiXCR. The sample has a few hundred thousand distinct CDR3 sequences; about a sixth are singletons. Source material: CD8+ T cells from PBMCs. These receptors were collected from a human donor in good health (CMV status not recorded). Some clones in this sample may be carry-over from other donors' samples.

The chain links TRBV6-5 to TRBJ1-1; the match to TRBD1 covers 7 bases. The CDR3 runs to 17 residues. J was trimmed by 3 bases and V by 0 bases; bases with no gene match: 10. Per germline, CDR1 MNHEY and CDR2 SVGAGI. The CDR3 nucleotides read TGTGCCAGCAGTTACTCGAAGAGGGGGCAGGACTACACTGAAGCTTTCTTT. Amino acid sequence: CASSYSKRGQDYTEAFF.

This clonotype was observed a few times. This CDR3 is CASSPTLMGPNYGYTF. The CDR3 DNA reads as TGTGCCAGCAGCCCCACCCTTATGGGGCCGAACTATGGCTACACCTTC. The chain links TRBV11-1 to TRBJ1-2, with D perhaps matching TRBD1 (5 bases). Germline V gene lookup returns CDR1 SGHAT and CDR2 FQDESV (reference sequence). V lost 5 bases and J lost 2, with 18 bases in between. This CDR3 contains 16 residues.

This clonotype was seen repeatedly, ten times or more. The genes are TRBV7-9 and TRBJ1-1; tentative D call: TRBD1 (6 bases). The CDR3 length is 15 residues. V dropped 5 bases and J dropped 2 bases, with 15 bases sitting between them. From germline, CDR1 is SEHNR and CDR2 FQNEAQ (reference sequence). CDR3 region: CASSPRGARNTEAFF. The CDR3 nucleotides are TGTGCCAGCAGCCCCCGGGGGGCCCGAAACACTGAAGCTTTCTTT.

The table lists this clonotype with many counts. V usage is TRBV6-1 and J usage is TRBJ2-7, with D possibly TRBD2 on 5 matching bases. Germline-derived CDR1 and CDR2 are MNHNS and SASEGT. The CDR3 sequence is 14 residues long. Trimming left V 9 bases short and J 2 bases short, with 17 bases between. The CDR3 region is CASLLRGMAYEQYF. CDR3 sequence (DNA): TGTGCCAGTTTACTTCGGGGTATGGCCTACGAGCAGTACTTC.

This clonotype was detected a few times. The rearrangement joins TRBV29-1 to TRBJ1-2, with TRBD1 matching 8 bases. The V and J ends lost 6 bases and 2 bases, in that order; junction bases with no gene match: 2. CDR1 and CDR2 from the germline V gene are SQVTM and ANQGSEA. CDR3 length: 12 amino acids. As DNA, the CDR3 is TGCAGCGTACGGACAGGGAACTATGGCTACACCTTC. Translation: CSVRTGNYGYTF.

This clonotype was seen more than once but under ten times. The CDR3 bases are TGTGCCAGCAGCCCCCGACAGGAAACCTACGAGCAGTACTTC. This gives the protein CASSPRQETYEQYF. The chain carries TRBV7-9 and TRBJ2-7; D possibly corresponds to TRBD1 (6 bases). The CDR3 spans 14 residues. Trimming cost V 5 bases and J 2 bases, with 13 bases left between them. Germline CDR1 is SEHNR and CDR2 is FQNEAQ (reference sequence). Full variable domain (rest looked up from reference TRBV7-9 and TRBJ2-7): DTGVSQNPRHKITKRGQNVTFRCDPISEHNRLYWYRQTLGQGPEFLTYFQNEAQLEKSRLLSDRFSAERPKGSFSTLEIQRTEQGDSAMYLCASSPRQETYEQYFGPGTRLTVT.

The chain employs TRBV7-6 and TRBJ2-6; TRBD2 might be the D (5 bases). The CDR3 is 15 residues long. Germline CDR1 is SGHVS and CDR2 is FNYEAQ. V gave up 5 bases and J gave up 6 bases, with 14 bases separating them. The CDR3 DNA reads as TGTGCCAGCAGCAACGAGGGTAATGCGGCCAACGTCCTGACTTTC. This codes for CASSNEGNAANVLTF.

This clonotype was observed at least ten times. Germline and junction disagree at one end, which may indicate a read error. The rearrangement uses TRBV7-6 and TRBJ2-1, with D perhaps matching TRBD2 (6 bases). From germline, CDR1 is SGHVS and CDR2 FNYEAQ. The CDR3 is 15 residues long. The CDR3 region is CASGLLASSPNEQFF. The CDR3, as DNA: TGTGCCAGCGGCTTACTAGCCAGCTCTCCCAATGAGCAGTTCTTC.

Notes on this clonotype: One end of the junction is discordant with germline, which a read error may explain. This chain connects TRBV7-6 to TRBJ2-1; D call uncertain. Germline V gene lookup returns CDR1 SGHVS and CDR2 FNYEAQ. This CDR3 region has 13 residues. CDR3 in DNA: TGTGCTAGCAGCCCGCAGGTTACCGATGAGCAGTTCTTC. Its translation is CASSPQVTDEQFF.

The table lists this clonotype with many counts. V and J are TRBV19 and TRBJ2-1; 10 bases are a match to TRBD1. J was trimmed by 1 base and V by 8 bases; bases with no gene match: 2. This CDR3 contains 14 residues. Germline loops: CDR1 LNHDA, CDR2 SQIVND (reference sequence). CDR3 region: CASRTGGSYNEQFF. CDR3 nucleotides: TGTGCCAGTCGGACAGGGGGATCCTACAATGAGCAGTTCTTC. Using reference TRBV19 and TRBJ2-1 for the parts outside the CDR3, the full variable domain is DGGITQSPKYLFRKEGQNVTLSCEQNLNHDAMYWYRQDPGQGLRLIYYSQIVNDFQKGDIAEGYSVSREKKESFPLTVTSAQKNPTAFYLCASRTGGSYNEQFFGPGTRLTVL.

This clonotype has at least ten counts. This chain joins TRBV7-8 and TRBJ1-1; D gene ambiguous. This CDR3 is 12 amino acids long. V dropped 3 bases and J dropped 6 bases, with 8 bases sitting between them. Germline V gene sequence: CDR1 SGHVS, CDR2 FQNEAQ. CDR3 region: CASSFGHPEAFF. The CDR3 nucleotides read TGTGCCAGCAGCTTCGGGCACCCTGAAGCTTTCTTT. The full variable domain, its missing parts supplied by reference TRBV7-8 and TRBJ1-1, is GAGVSQSPRYKVAKRGQDVALRCDPISGHVSLFWYQQALGQGPEFLTYFQNEAQLDKSGLPSDRFFAERPEGSVSTLKIQRTQQEDSAVYLCASSFGHPEAFFGQGTRLTVV.

This clonotype has ten or more counts. This rearrangement joins TRBV6-2 or TRBV6-3 to TRBJ2-7; possibly TRBD1 for D (5 bases). V dropped 5 bases and J dropped 2 bases, with 13 bases sitting between them. This CDR3 has 14 residues. CDR1 and CDR2 from the germline V gene are MNHEY and SVGEGT. CDR3 loop: CASSPGRVAYEQYF. Written as DNA, the CDR3 is TGTGCCAGCAGTCCTGGCAGGGTCGCCTACGAGCAGTACTTC.

The table lists this clonotype with a few counts. The V and J genes are TRBV13 and TRBJ1-2, with D maybe TRBD1 (6 bases). In germline, CDR1 is PRHDT, CDR2 FYEKMQ (reference sequence). The CDR3 is 14 amino acids. V lost 1 base and J lost 6, with 12 bases in between. Written as DNA, the CDR3 is TGTGCCAGCAGCTTAGCCCTAGGGGGGCATGGCTACACCTTC. Encoded protein: CASSLALGGHGYTF.

The chain uses TRBV19 and TRBJ2-2, with 7 bases lining up with TRBD1. After removal of 3 bases from V and 3 bases from J, the junction contained 4 bases not matched to a gene. The CDR3 contains 15 residues. Germline V gene data show CDR1 as LNHDA and CDR2 as SQIVND (reference sequence). The CDR3 sequence: CASSIRGSDTGELFF. CDR3 coding DNA: TGTGCCAGTAGTATCAGGGGGTCCGACACCGGGGAGCTGTTTTTT.

This clonotype was seen many times. The gene calls are TRBV7-9 and TRBJ2-2, with a tentative D call TRBD1 (5 bases). Germline values: CDR1 SEHNR, CDR2 FQNEAQ (reference sequence). The ends were cut back, 5 bases at V and 4 bases at J, with 14 bases in the middle. The CDR3 contains 15 residues. CDR3 sequence (DNA): TGTGCCAGCAGCGCCCTTGGGGCGAGCACCGGGGAGCTGTTTTTT. It specifies CASSALGASTGELFF.

There are a few counts of this clonotype. The rearrangement uses TRBV5-1 and TRBJ2-7; 9 bases line up with TRBD1. In germline, CDR1 is SGHRS, CDR2 YFSETQ. The CDR3 covers 16 residues. The V and J ends lost 0 bases and 0 bases, in that order; junction bases with no gene match: 4. This chain's CDR3 is CASSLELTGGSYEQYF. CDR3 sequence (DNA): TGCGCCAGCAGCTTGGAGTTGACAGGGGGCTCCTACGAGCAGTACTTC. The variable domain in full, with the rest retrieved from reference TRBV5-1 and TRBJ2-7, is KAGVTQTPRYLIKTRGQQVTLSCSPISGHRSVSWYQQTPGQGLQFLFEYFSETQRNKGNFPGRFSGRQFSNSRSEMNVSTLELGDSALYLCASSLELTGGSYEQYFGPGTRLTVT.

The sample holds a few counts of this clonotype. The chain couples TRBV12-3 or TRBV12-4 to TRBJ1-1; 9 bases are shared with TRBD1. The CDR3 length is 20 residues. V was pared by 6 bases and J by 0 bases, with 20 bases of the junction left unmatched. CDR3 DNA: TGTGCCAGCAGAGGGGATTTCGGACAGGGGCGGGCCTTGGTGAACACTGAAGCTTTCTTT. Amino acid sequence: CASRGDFGQGRALVNTEAFF.

The chain uses TRBV6-2 or TRBV6-3 and TRBJ2-6; D gene ambiguous. The CDR3 runs to 15 residues. V lost 2 bases and J 0 bases, leaving 5 bases between the germline ends. Germline CDR1 MNHEY, CDR2 SVGEGT. The CDR3 coding sequence is TGTGCCAGCAGTTACCAGAACTCTGGGGCCAACGTCCTGACTTTC. The encoded protein is CASSYQNSGANVLTF.

The chain has TRBV6-6 and TRBJ2-1; D is possibly TRBD1 or TRBD2 (5 bases each). Germline CDR1 and CDR2: MNHNY and SVGAGI (reference sequence). This CDR3 has 13 amino acids. V was trimmed by 2 bases and J by 8 bases, leaving 10 bases between them. CDR3 loop: CASSYTLGDEQFF. In DNA, the CDR3 is TGTGCCAGCAGTTACACTTTGGGGGATGAGCAGTTCTTC.

This clonotype was counted a single time. The chain combines TRBV5-4 with TRBJ2-2; D not certain. The germline V gene encodes CDR1 SGHNT and CDR2 YYREEE (reference sequence). Trimming pared 6 bases from V and 2 bases from J, leaving 5 bases between. This CDR3 comprises 12 residues. The CDR3 loop reads CASTVNTGELFF. The CDR3 DNA follows: TGTGCCAGCACGGTTAACACCGGGGAGCTGTTTTTT.

This rearrangement joins TRBV5-1 to TRBJ2-3; D not resolved. Trimming left V 3 bases short and J 3 bases short, with 14 bases between. The CDR3 has 15 amino acids. From germline, CDR1 is SGHRS and CDR2 YFSETQ. The CDR3 coding sequence is TGCGCCAGCAGCTACGCGGCTCGTAGGACAGATACGCAGTATTTT. As protein: CASSYAARRTDTQYF.

This clonotype was found many times. The chain joins TRBV19 to TRBJ1-6; D call uncertain. The CDR3 is made up of 15 amino acids. The germline CDR1 and CDR2 sequences are LNHDA and SQIVND (reference sequence). The V gene lost 7 bases and the J gene lost 8 bases, with 18 bases spanning the gap. CDR3 bases: TGTGCCAGTACGACCTGGGCAGGATCGGATTCACCCCTCCACTTT. Its protein product is CASTTWAGSDSPLHF. The variable domain in full, with the rest retrieved from reference TRBV19 and TRBJ1-6, is DGGITQSPKYLFRKEGQNVTLSCEQNLNHDAMYWYRQDPGQGLRLIYYSQIVNDFQKGDIAEGYSVSREKKESFPLTVTSAQKNPTAFYLCASTTWAGSDSPLHFGNGTRLTVT.

In regard to this clonotype: This sequence may be a read error, since a much larger clone differs from it by one base. This rearrangement joins TRBV7-9 to TRBJ2-7, with TRBD1 identical over 7 bases. This CDR3 spans 15 amino acids. In germline, CDR1 is SEHNR, CDR2 FQNEAQ (reference sequence). V dropped 5 bases and J dropped 3; count of bases not matched to a gene: 10. CDR3 in amino acids: CASSIRQGPIYEQYF. CDR3 in DNA: TGTGCCAGCAGCATTAGACAGGGTCCGATCTACGAGCAGTACTTC.